This TCR beta chain is from a study of shared clonotypes between healthy human individuals. From germline, CDR1 is MNHEY and CDR2 SVGAGI. The CDR3 covers 15 residues. Trimming shortened V by 7 bases and J by 2 bases, and 15 bases separated the two germline ends. TCRdb's table, derived via immunoSEQ multiplex PCR, lists solely in-frame clones and lacks some. The profile shows 2 million to 2.5 million clones, less than 95% of them singletons. The sequencing sample was made of naive CD4+ T cells from PBMCs. Subset reported: CD45RA+ positively selected. The V and J genes are TRBV6-5 and TRBJ2-1; tentatively, D is TRBD2 (6 bases). The TCR originated in a man younger than 30 in good health. Some clones in this sample may be carry-over from other donors' samples. The CDR3 loop reads CASTERAGTYNEQFF. CDR3 DNA: TGTGCCAGCACCGAGCGAGCGGGCACCTACAATGAGCAGTTCTTC.